One and the same sample provided the 32 T cell receptor beta chains below, sequenced in a study of blood T cell repertoires in COVID-19. Profiled with immunoSEQ multiplex PCR; TCRdb holds only in-frame clones, not every one. Counted here are approximately 210,000 clones, around nine tenths occurring once; the ten biggest clones make up about 6.8%. What was sequenced was peripheral blood. These receptors were collected from a woman aged 35 to 49 who had recovered from COVID-19.

This rearrangement joins TRBV27 to TRBJ2-7; possible D gene TRBD2, 6 bases. Germline loops: CDR1 MNHEY, CDR2 SMNVEV (reference sequence). V was pared by 5 bases and J by 3 bases, with 11 bases between. This CDR3 spans 13 amino acids. CDR3: CASSGDSRYEQYF. The CDR3 nucleotides are TGTGCCAGCAGTGGGGACTCCCGCTACGAGCAGTACTTC.

This clone was seen a handful of times. The chain carries TRBV19 and TRBJ1-1, with D possibly matching TRBD1 (5 bases). V was cut by 3 bases and J by 1 base, with 6 bases left in between. Per the germline V gene, CDR1 is LNHDA and CDR2 is SQIVND (reference sequence). There are 13 residues in the CDR3. The CDR3 sequence: CASSMGGNTEAFF. As DNA, the CDR3 is TGTGCCAGTAGTATGGGGGGGAACACTGAAGCTTTCTTT.

The genes are TRBV5-1 and TRBJ2-5, with D maybe TRBD2 (6 bases). The CDR3 sequence is 14 residues long. The ends were cut back, 4 bases at V and 5 bases at J, with 15 bases in the middle. Per the germline V gene, CDR1 is SGHRS and CDR2 is YFSETQ. In nucleotides, the CDR3 is TGCGCCAGCAGCCACGGGGACTTCAGGGAGACCCAGTACTTC. It is translated as CASSHGDFRETQYF.

V is TRBV27 and J is TRBJ1-2; perhaps TRBD1 as D (6 bases). The CDR3 contains 15 residues. The ends were cut back, 5 bases at V and 8 bases at J, with 21 bases in the middle. CDR1 is MNHEY, CDR2 SMNVEV, per germline (reference sequence). CDR3 region: CASSHYQQGGVGYTF. The CDR3 DNA reads TGTGCCAGCAGTCATTATCAACAGGGAGGGGTCGGCTACACCTTC.

This clone was counted a few times. This rearrangement joins TRBV27 to TRBJ2-1; 9 bases are a match to TRBD1. The V segment lost 6 bases and the J segment 8 bases; nucleotides outside the gene matches: 11. The germline V gene encodes CDR1 MNHEY and CDR2 SMNVEV (reference sequence). This CDR3 spans 15 amino acids. DNA for the CDR3: TGTGCCAGCAGCCCTAACAGGGGGCCTGATTATGAGCAGTTCTTC. It translates to CASSPNRGPDYEQFF.

V is TRBV14 and J is TRBJ2-6; the match to TRBD1 covers 9 bases. The CDR3 is 17 residues long. Germline assignment: CDR1 SGHDN and CDR2 FVKESK. Losses at the gene ends were 3 bases for V and 2 bases for J; bases not matched to a gene: 5. The CDR3 DNA is TGTGCCAGCAGCCAGGGACAGGGATTACCTGGGGCCAACGTCCTGACTTTC. Translated, it gives CASSQGQGLPGANVLTF.

The rearrangement links TRBV5-1 to TRBJ2-5; TRBD2 agrees at 12 bases. Germline loops: CDR1 SGHRS, CDR2 YFSETQ. The CDR3 is 16 residues long. Trimming took 5 bases from V and 5 from J; bases not matched to a gene: 10. The CDR3: CASRGTSGWKGETQYF. The CDR3 coding sequence is TGCGCCAGCAGAGGGACTAGCGGGTGGAAGGGGGAGACCCAGTACTTC.

This chain uses TRBV5-1 with TRBJ1-1, with 8 nucleotides matching TRBD1. The CDR3 sequence is 15 residues long. Losses at the gene ends were 1 base for V and 3 bases for J; bases not matched to a gene: 5. Per germline, CDR1 SGHRS and CDR2 YFSETQ. The CDR3 DNA reads as TGCGCCAGCAGCTTGATGACAGGGGCAGACACTGAAGCTTTCTTT. Protein: CASSLMTGADTEAFF.

V is TRBV18 and J is TRBJ1-5, with D possibly matching TRBD1 (5 bases). CDR3 length: 14 amino acids. V was pared by 3 bases and J by 5 bases, with 11 bases between. Germline CDR1 reads KGHSH; CDR2 reads LQKENI. The CDR3 is CASSPGGVDQPQHF. The DNA for the CDR3 is TGTGCCAGCTCACCCGGGGGGGTGGATCAGCCCCAGCATTTT.

The rearrangement links TRBV6-6 to TRBJ2-3; tentative D call: TRBD2 (6 bases). The CDR3 totals 16 residues. V lost 2 bases and J lost 2, with 14 bases in between. CDR1 is MNHNY, CDR2 SVGAGI, per germline (reference sequence). The CDR3 coding sequence is TGTGCCAGCAGTTACGCTATTAGCGGAAACACAGATACGCAGTATTTT. It yields the protein CASSYAISGNTDTQYF.

Notes on this clone: Because it lacks the conserved phenylalanine or tryptophan at the end, this CDR3 is likely a read error. It is unclear where the CDR3 begins or ends on the DNA, so no DNA is shown, and the CDR3 is as TCRdb lists it. The V call is TRBV12-5, the J call TRBJ2-7; the D segment call TRBD2 is taken from the table without a DNA check. CDR1 and CDR2 (germline): LGHNT, FRNRAP. The CDR3 is 16 residues long, counting both termini. CDR3 protein: CASGLVPTSGPQSVQL.

The gene calls are TRBV30 and TRBJ2-3; 7 bases fit TRBD2. The CDR3 runs to 14 residues. Germline CDR1 is GTSNPN and CDR2 is SVGIG (reference sequence). V lost 1 base, J lost 4 bases, and 5 bases stayed unmatched. This chain's CDR3 is CAWSDLAGADTQYF. CDR3 nucleotide sequence: TGTGCCTGGAGTGATTTGGCGGGAGCAGATACGCAGTATTTT.

The chain carries TRBV27 and TRBJ2-3, with TRBD2 as a possible D gene (5 bases). V shed 8 bases and J shed 0 bases, with 12 bases lying between them. The CDR3 runs to 14 residues. Germline-derived CDR1 and CDR2 are MNHEY and SMNVEV (reference sequence). Here the CDR3 DNA reads TGTGCCAGCTCAGGACTCAAAAGCACAGATACGCAGTATTTT. The encoded protein is CASSGLKSTDTQYF.

The gene calls are TRBV25-1 and TRBJ2-1; TRBD2 matches 14 bases. The CDR3 spans 15 residues. The germline V gene encodes CDR1 MGHDK and CDR2 SYGVNS. Trimming removed 5 bases from V and 10 bases from J; junction bases left unmatched: 7. The CDR3 DNA reads TGTGCCAGCAGTAGGGGACTAGCGGGAGTCGGCGAGCAGTTCTTC. Encoded protein: CASSRGLAGVGEQFF.

This chain connects TRBV11-2 to TRBJ1-3; D may be TRBD1 (6 bases). The length of the CDR3 is 19 residues. Trimming took off 2 bases at V and 4 bases at J, with 24 bases between the two ends. Germline loops: CDR1 SGHAT, CDR2 FQNNGV. CDR3 sequence reads: CASSLKDATGTIRGNTIYF. As DNA, the CDR3 is TGTGCCAGCAGCTTAAAAGACGCCACAGGGACCATACGGGGAAACACCATATATTTT. The variable domain in full, with the rest retrieved from reference TRBV11-2 and TRBJ1-3, is EAGVAQSPRYKIIEKRQSVAFWCNPISGHATLYWYQQILGQGPKLLIQFQNNGVVDDSQLPKDRFSAERLKGVDSTLKIQPAKLEDSAVYLCASSLKDATGTIRGNTIYFGEGSWLTVV.

This clone appeared a single time. V gene TRBV6-5 combines with J gene TRBJ2-7, with a tentative D call TRBD1 (6 bases). Trimming stripped 6 bases from V and 5 bases from J, with 17 bases between. The CDR3 extends over 14 amino acids. CDR1 is MNHEY, CDR2 SVGAGI, per germline. The chain's CDR3 is CASRGPGHLDEQYF. DNA of the CDR3: TGTGCCAGCAGGGGACCGGGACATCTCGACGAGCAGTACTTC.

This sequence joins TRBV2 and TRBJ2-1; the D gene is possibly TRBD1 (6 bases). This CDR3 contains 15 residues. Germline CDR1 and CDR2: SNHLY and FYNNEI. V lost 7 bases, J lost 8 bases, and 21 bases lay in between. The CDR3 loop reads CASKIQGIQMDEQFF. CDR3 DNA sequence: TGTGCCAGCAAAATACAGGGAATTCAGATGGATGAGCAGTTCTTC.

The chain combines TRBV27 with TRBJ2-1, with 14 bases matching TRBD2. Germline V gene data show CDR1 as MNHEY and CDR2 as SMNVEV (reference sequence). J gave up 3 bases and V 6 bases, and 10 bases lay outside the gene matches. The CDR3 has 18 residues. The CDR3 DNA reads TGTGCCAGCAGCCGAAATCCGGGACTAGCGGGAGTCTACAATGAGCAGTTCTTC. It yields the protein CASSRNPGLAGVYNEQFF.

CDR3 sequence (DNA): TGTGCCAGCAGCCAATCCGGACTAGCGGGACTAACCTACAATGAGCAGTTCTTC. Translating it yields CASSQSGLAGLTYNEQFF. This rearrangement joins TRBV4-2 to TRBJ2-1; 12 nucleotides match TRBD2. J gave up 2 bases and V 2 bases, and 7 bases lay outside the gene matches. The CDR3 totals 18 residues. Germline CDR1 and CDR2: LGHNA and YNFKEQ.

The chain joins TRBV29-1 to TRBJ1-2; 7 bases align to TRBD1. The CDR3 extends over 12 amino acids. Trimming at V came to 7 bases and at J to 4 bases, leaving 6 bases not matched to a gene. CDR1 and CDR2 from the germline V gene are SQVTM and ANQGSEA. CDR3 DNA sequence: TGCAGCGACGCACAGGGGAGCTATGGCTACACCTTC. Its translation: CSDAQGSYGYTF.

The chain is built from TRBV5-6 and TRBJ2-2; D not resolved. V was clipped by 2 bases and J by 0 bases, with 5 bases between them. The CDR3 is made up of 14 amino acids. Germline V gives CDR1 SGHDT, CDR2 YYEEEE. CDR3 region: CASSFPSNTGELFF. The CDR3 DNA is TGTGCCAGCAGCTTTCCTTCGAACACCGGGGAGCTGTTTTTT.

The J gene is TRBJ2-7, the V gene TRBV7-2; TRBD1 matches at 7 bases. The CDR3 loop spans 14 amino acids. The germline V gene has CDR1 SGHTA and CDR2 FQGNSA. J lost 0 bases, V lost 6 bases, and 5 bases had no gene match. CDR3: CASRAGGSSYEQYF. CDR3 DNA sequence: TGTGCCAGCAGGGCAGGGGGTAGCTCCTACGAGCAGTACTTC.

The chain couples TRBV11-2 to TRBJ2-7; 10 positions agree with TRBD2. Unmatched junction bases numbered 6, after V lost 5 bases and J lost 5 bases. CDR1 SGHAT and CDR2 FQNNGV come from the germline V gene. The CDR3 spans 14 residues. The CDR3 region is CASSVRLAGDEQYF. In nucleotides, the CDR3 is TGTGCCAGCAGCGTGAGGCTAGCGGGAGACGAGCAGTACTTC.

The V and J genes are TRBV7-3 and TRBJ1-6; weak D call: TRBD1 (6 bases). The CDR3 is 14 amino acids. Germline V gene data show CDR1 as SGHTA and CDR2 as FQGTGA. V shed 2 bases and J shed 10 bases, with 12 bases lying between them. The CDR3 sequence is CASSLGTTGSPLHF. The CDR3 region has the DNA TGTGCCAGCAGCTTAGGGACCACAGGGTCACCCCTCCACTTT.

The CDR3 is CASSGTSGTGELFF. The CDR3 DNA reads TGTGCCAGCAGCGGGACTAGCGGGACCGGGGAGCTGTTTTTT. The V gene is TRBV2, the J gene TRBJ2-2; 12 nucleotides line up with TRBD2. Germline trimming cut 6 bases from V and 5 bases from J; bases unmatched to any gene: 1. This CDR3 has 14 amino acids. Germline V lookup: CDR1 SNHLY, CDR2 FYNNEI.

The gene calls are TRBV18 and TRBJ2-1; tentatively, D is TRBD2 (5 bases). V lost 2 bases and J 7 bases, leaving 30 bases between the germline ends. The V gene's germline CDR1 is KGHSH and CDR2 LQKENI. CDR3 size: 20 residues. DNA for the CDR3: TGTGCCAGCTCACCATGGGTCCGTTACGGAGAGGGCATAGACGGGAATGAGCAGTTCTTC. It specifies CASSPWVRYGEGIDGNEQFF.

The chain has TRBV24-1 and TRBJ2-4; TRBD2 aligns across 12 bases. CDR3 length: 24 residues. J was trimmed by 0 bases and V by 2 bases; bases with no gene match: 22. The germline gives CDR1 KGHDR, CDR2 SFDVKD. The CDR3, as DNA: TGTGCCACCAGTGATTCGATCCCTCGTGAGACTAGCGGGAGCGAGGGGATAGCCAAAAACATTCAGTACTTC. Amino acids: CATSDSIPRETSGSEGIAKNIQYF.

This clone appeared once. J is TRBJ2-1 and V is TRBV11-3; D is perhaps TRBD1 (6 bases). Germline V CDR1 and CDR2: SGHNT, YENEEA. The CDR3 runs to 17 residues. With 2 bases removed from V and 2 bases from J, the gap between germline ends came to 16 bases. CDR3 bases: TGTGCCAGCAGCTTAAGGAACAGGGCCCTCACCTACAATGAGCAGTTCTTC. Its translation is CASSLRNRALTYNEQFF.

The rearrangement uses TRBV5-6 and TRBJ2-7, with 11 bases that match TRBD2. After removal of 1 base from V and 7 bases from J, the junction contained 16 bases not matched to a gene. Germline loops: CDR1 SGHDT, CDR2 YYEEEE. CDR3 length: 18 amino acids. DNA of the CDR3: TGTGCCAGCAGCTTGTATCTCCGCGCGACTAGCGGGATCAGGGAGCAGTACTTC. Protein product: CASSLYLRATSGIREQYF. Variable domain in full (rest from reference TRBV5-6 and TRBJ2-7): DAGVTQSPTHLIKTRGQQVTLRCSPKSGHDTVSWYQQALGQGPQFIFQYYEEEERQRGNFPDRFSGHQFPNYSSELNVNALLLGDSALYLCASSLYLRATSGIREQYFGPGTRLTVT.

The CDR3 bases are TGTGCCAGCAGGACTTGGACAGGGCGATCGCAGGAAAAACTGTTTTTT. This gives the protein CASRTWTGRSQEKLFF. The chain recombines TRBV27 with TRBJ1-4; 8 nucleotides match TRBD1. Unmatched junction bases numbered 14, after V lost 6 bases and J lost 8 bases. Germline V lookup: CDR1 MNHEY, CDR2 SMNVEV (reference sequence). The CDR3 spans 16 residues.

This chain connects TRBV5-1 to TRBJ2-3; 9 positions agree with TRBD1. Germline V CDR1 and CDR2: SGHRS, YFSETQ. The CDR3 is 14 amino acids. With 4 bases clipped from V and 4 bases from J, the junction kept 4 bases outside the gene matches. The DNA for the CDR3 is TGCGCCAGCAGCCCGACAGGGGGGGCAGATACGCAGTATTTT. Residues: CASSPTGGADTQYF. Complete variable domain (other parts from reference TRBV5-1 and TRBJ2-3): KAGVTQTPRYLIKTRGQQVTLSCSPISGHRSVSWYQQTPGQGLQFLFEYFSETQRNKGNFPGRFSGRQFSNSRSEMNVSTLELGDSALYLCASSPTGGADTQYFGPGTRLTVL.

The gene calls are TRBV27 and TRBJ1-6; TRBD1 agrees at 9 bases. CDR3 size: 16 residues. V trimming: 6 bases; J trimming: 4 bases; junction bases outside the gene matches: 7. Germline V gene sequence: CDR1 MNHEY, CDR2 SMNVEV (reference sequence). CDR3 in DNA: TGTGCCAGCAGACCCGGGACAGGGCGATATAATTCACCCCTCCACTTT. Encoded protein: CASRPGTGRYNSPLHF.